These T cell receptor beta chains were read from a single sample in a study of identical twins. One entry per CDR3 protein, called by TCRdb with MiXCR from the 5' RACE reads. This table holds about 690,000 distinct CDR3 sequences, 21% found once. These records were also assigned to another study, of T cells expressing NK-cell markers.

Specimen: PBMCs. These receptors were obtained from a woman younger than 30 in good health. The CDR3 runs from the conserved cysteine through the conserved F or W. The D gene is left open where the match is weak. Rows give clone size only sometimes, using once, few, many, or a class for an expanded clone.

>-|TRBV6-1|12|-|TRBJ1-5
TGTGCCAGCAGGACTACCAGGGGAACCCAGCATTTT
CASRTTRGTQHF
>few|TRBV12-3/TRBV12-4|14|TRBD2|TRBJ2-3
TGTGCCAGCAGTGCTAGCGGGGGGGCAGATACGCAGTATTTT
CASSASGGADTQYF
>few|TRBV12-3/TRBV12-4|11|-|TRBJ1-4
TGTGCCAGCAGTTTAGGGCAGAAACTGTTTTTT
CASSLGQKLFF
>many|TRBV5-1|16|-|TRBJ1-1
TGCGCCAGCAGCTCTCAGGGCGGAGCGTTGAACACTGAAGCTTTCTTT
CASSSQGGALNTEAFF
>-|TRBV13|13|-|TRBJ2-7
TGTGCCAGCAGCAGTCTAGCGTCCCACGAGCAGTACTTC
CASSSLASHEQYF
>few|TRBV12-3/TRBV12-4|14|TRBD2|TRBJ2-7
TGTGCCAGCAGTTCCATTTGGACTAGCGGGGTAAACTACTTC
CASSSIWTSGVNYF
>-|TRBV10-3|13|-|TRBJ2-7
TGTGCCATCAGCGGGGACTTCTCCTACGAGCAGTACTTC
CAISGDFSYEQYF
>-|TRBV6-1|15|-|TRBJ1-3
TGTGCCAGCAGAACAGGCCCTACCTCTGGAAACACCATATATTTT
CASRTGPTSGNTIYF
>-|TRBV10-3|13|-|TRBJ2-3
TGTGCCATCAGGACAGTAGAGGCAGATACGCAGTATTTT
CAIRTVEADTQYF
>many|TRBV7-7|14|-|TRBJ2-5
TGTGCTAGCAGCTTAACGACAAGCCAAGAGACCCAGTACTTC
CASSLTTSQETQYF
>many|TRBV9|14|-|TRBJ2-1
TGTGCCAGCAGTTCCGGGGGCTCCTACAATGAGCAGTTCTTC
CASSSGGSYNEQFF
>many|TRBV3-1|16|-|TRBJ2-1
TGTGCCAGCAGCCAAAGGATTTTCGGGCCTTACAATGAGCAGTTCTTC
CASSQRIFGPYNEQFF
>many|TRBV12-3/TRBV12-4|12|-|TRBJ2-2
TGTGCCAGCACCTCCCGTAGCTGGGAGCTGTTTTTT
CASTSRSWELFF
>many|TRBV20-1|18|TRBD2|TRBJ2-6
TGCAGTGCGAGATATGGGACTAGCGGGGGTCTGGGGGCCAACGTCCTGACTTTC
CSARYGTSGGLGANVLTF
>few|TRBV27|14|-|TRBJ2-1
TGTGCCAGCACCTCGGGTAGCCGCCCACATGAGCAGTTCTTC
CASTSGSRPHEQFF
>few|TRBV20-1|14|TRBD2|TRBJ2-3
TGCAGTGCGCCACTAGCGGGAAGCACAGATACGCAGTATTTT
CSAPLAGSTDTQYF
>few|TRBV20-1|14|-|TRBJ1-6
TGCAGTGCTGAGGACGGGGACATTAATTCACCCCTCCACTTT
CSAEDGDINSPLHF
>many|TRBV5-6|14|-|TRBJ1-1
TGTGCCAGCAGCTTTAACATTAGGAGCACTGAAGCTTTCTTT
CASSFNIRSTEAFF
>-|TRBV6-2/TRBV6-3|11|-|TRBJ2-7
TGTGCCAGCAGTAAAATCTACGAGCAGTACTTC
CASSKIYEQYF
>few|TRBV12-3/TRBV12-4|13|-|TRBJ2-7
TGTGCCAGCAGTTCGGGTGGGGCCGACGAGCAGTACTTC
CASSSGGADEQYF
>-|TRBV7-2|16|TRBD2|TRBJ2-3
TGTGCCAGCAGCTCGGTCCTAGCGGGAGGGCTAGATACGCAGTATTTT
CASSSVLAGGLDTQYF
>-|TRBV7-9|11|-|TRBJ2-7
TGTGCCAGCACCCTAGAGAACGAGCAGTACTTC
CASTLENEQYF
>-|TRBV9|16|-|TRBJ1-3
TGTGCCAGCAGTCGCTCTCGGTCGGGGGCTGGAAACACCATATATTTT
CASSRSRSGAGNTIYF
>few|TRBV20-1|13|TRBD2|TRBJ2-7
TGCAGTGCATCGCGGGAGGGCCTTTACGAGCAGTACTTC
CSASREGLYEQYF
>few|TRBV9|14|-|TRBJ2-1
TGTGCCAGCAGCGCCCAGGGGCAGTACAATGAGCAGTTCTTC
CASSAQGQYNEQFF
>-|TRBV5-6|16|TRBD2|TRBJ2-2
TGTGCCAGCAGCGTAAGCGGGAGGTCGAATGCCTGGGAGCTGTTTTTT
CASSVSGRSNAWELFF
>-|TRBV24-1|13|-|TRBJ2-1
TGTGCCACCAGTGATCCGGATCAAAATGAGCAGTTCTTC
CATSDPDQNEQFF
>-|TRBV5-6|16|-|TRBJ1-1
TGTGCCAGCAGCTTATCTCTGCTCCAGGGGAACACTGAAGCTTTCTTT
CASSLSLLQGNTEAFF
>few|TRBV27|16|TRBD2|TRBJ2-3
TGTGCCAGCAGTTTAGCTAGCGGGACCCGCACAGATACGCAGTATTTT
CASSLASGTRTDTQYF
>-|TRBV20-1|16|TRBD2|TRBJ2-3
TGCAGTGCTACCGGGACTAGCGGGGGGTCCACAGATACGCAGTATTTT
CSATGTSGGSTDTQYF
>many|TRBV20-1|12|-|TRBJ2-7
TGCAGTGCTAGAGACCAGGGCTACGAGCAGTACTTC
CSARDQGYEQYF
>-|TRBV13|15|-|TRBJ2-3
TGTGCCAGCAGTTCTCCTAGGGGCGTCGAGAATACGCAGTATTTT
CASSSPRGVENTQYF
>-|TRBV10-3|13|TRBD2|TRBJ2-1
TGTGCCATCACAGTGACTAGCAGCAATGAGCAGTTCTTC
CAITVTSSNEQFF
>-|TRBV6-1|15|-|TRBJ2-7
TGTGCCAGCGCCGATAGCGGTATGAGCTCCTACGAGCAGTACTTC
CASADSGMSSYEQYF
>few|TRBV20-1|15|TRBD2|TRBJ2-7
TGCAGCGCAAGAGGACCAGGACTAGCTAGGGCCGAGCAGTACTTC
CSARGPGLARAEQYF
>many|TRBV15|15|TRBD1|TRBJ2-2
TGTGCCACCAGGGGGACAGGGCGGATCGCCGGGGAGCTGTTTTTT
CATRGTGRIAGELFF
>many|TRBV29-1|11|-|TRBJ2-1
TGCAGCGTTTGGGCAAAGAATGAGCAGTTCTTC
CSVWAKNEQFF
>few|TRBV27|12|-|TRBJ2-2
TGTGCCAGCAGTGGACGGCCCGCGGAGCTGTTTTTT
CASSGRPAELFF
>-|TRBV5-1|16|-|TRBJ2-3
TGCGCCAGCAGCTTGTTATTGGGATCAGCGCCAGATACGCAGTATTTT
CASSLLLGSAPDTQYF
>-|TRBV20-1|15|-|TRBJ2-3
TGCAGTGCTAGAGTCGGTGGGGTGAGCACAGATACGCAGTATTTT
CSARVGGVSTDTQYF
>once|TRBV20-1|14|TRBD2|TRBJ2-7
TGCAGTGCCGAGGTCGGGACTAGTACCCACGAGCAGTACTTC
CSAEVGTSTHEQYF
>few|TRBV20-1|13|-|TRBJ2-3
TGCAGTGCTAGTCCGCCGCTAGCAGATACGCAGTATTTT
CSASPPLADTQYF
>-|TRBV20-1|13|-|TRBJ2-1
TGCAGTGCTAGATCGGAACAACACAATGAGCAGTTCTTC
CSARSEQHNEQFF
>few|TRBV12-3/TRBV12-4|14|-|TRBJ2-1
TGTGCCAGCAGTCCCCTCGGTGAGGGGAATGAGCAGTTCTTC
CASSPLGEGNEQFF
>-|TRBV2|15|-|TRBJ1-4
TGTGCCAGCAGTCCTCCGGGACCGGTTAATGAAAAACTGTTTTTT
CASSPPGPVNEKLFF
>-|TRBV4-3|17|-|TRBJ2-1
TGCGCCAGCAGCCAAGATAGACGGGAGATCACCTACAATGAGCAGTTCTTC
CASSQDRREITYNEQFF
>-|TRBV2|16|-|TRBJ2-3
TGTGCCAGCAGTGAGCTCGGGGGAGAGGTTGAAGATACGCAGTATTTT
CASSELGGEVEDTQYF
>-|TRBV7-9|15|-|TRBJ1-1
TGTGCCAGCAGCTTAGGGTGGGGTGAAGACACTGAAGCTTTCTTT
CASSLGWGEDTEAFF
>many|TRBV29-1|14|TRBD1|TRBJ2-5
TGCAGCGTTTGCAGGACAGGGGCAGGGGAGACCCAGTACTTC
CSVCRTGAGETQYF
>few|TRBV12-3/TRBV12-4|15|-|TRBJ2-3
TGTGCCAGCAGTTTCGGCGACAGAGGCACAGATACGCAGTATTTT
CASSFGDRGTDTQYF
>many|TRBV5-6|15|-|TRBJ2-7
TGTGCCAGCAGCTTGGTCGAGCGGATCTCCTACGAGCAGTACTTC
CASSLVERISYEQYF